This T cell receptor (beta chain) was recorded in a study of cytomegalovirus exposure and HLA in healthy donors (dated by TCRdb to the late 2010s). A note on the overall study: In an earlier analysis of several hundred of the donors, around 290 Gb of sequence data and some 100 million unique TCR beta sequences from roughly 190 million T cells were reported. About 300 gigabases of sequencing data and approximately 85 million unique TCR sequences were included in an early release covering around 650 HLA-typed donors. The genetic ancestry cluster associated with self-reported Caucasian donors included around four fifths of the approximately 400 genotyped donors. The study aimed to test whether signatures of past pathogen exposure could be identified by cataloging public T cell receptors. Using immunosequencing, the study profiled T cell repertoires from fewer than 700 subjects and related those repertoires to cytomegalovirus serostatus. In addition to the first cohort of 666 subjects, a separate validation cohort of approximately 120 different subjects was used. High-throughput TCR immunosequencing, statistical association of individual TCRs with disease status, and machine learning were combined to predict cytomegalovirus infection status. In a later analysis, previously published TCR beta repertoires from 500 to 750 donors were re-analyzed and high-resolution HLA genotyping was added so that TCR occurrence patterns could be studied. Rather than using new phenotypic data, the later analysis identified candidate immune exposures from TCR beta sequences and from how often those sequences occurred across donors. An earlier analysis of several hundred of the donors used high-throughput TCR beta sequencing to judge whether each TCR beta V gene segment behaved as functional or pseudogenic. Donor age, sex, ethnicity and CMV serostatus were compiled together with the repertoire data. Genome-wide SNP genotypes for about 65% of the roughly 670 donors were used in a later genetic analysis, which treated that subset as a discovery cohort. Every repertoire in the discovery cohort had been generated on one and the same sequencing platform. HLA typing included class I and class II loci at four-digit resolution. The number of donors typed differed by locus, with 629-630 for A, B, C, DRB1 and DQB1, approximately 500 for DQA1, some 570 for DPA1, and 472 for DPB1. Several DR-DQ haplotypes were treated as single units for association and clustering because of strong linkage in the cohort. Across about 370 genotyped donors of the cohort, an average of roughly 200,000 unique TCR beta nucleotide sequences per donor were sequenced, and approximately 17% of those sequences were non-productive.

The protocol used for the library was the immunoSEQ multiplex PCR assay. For the multiplex PCR, a mixture combining 60 forward primers for TCR Vbeta segments and 13 reverse primers for TCR Jbeta segments was used. A multiplex PCR assay on genomic DNA amplified the CDR3 region of rearranged TCR beta genes. Amplified TCR beta libraries were sequenced as 87-base-pair reads on the Illumina HiSeq System. The paper's processing steps were these. A later analysis counted approximately 84 million unique TCR beta chains across the 550 to 750 repertoires, and roughly 10 million of these chains were shared by at least two donors. To remove PCR and sequencing errors, raw reads were error-corrected and collapsed into unique sequences using a nearest-neighbor algorithm that merged closely related sequences. Alignment of CDR3 sequences to IMGT reference sequences was used to assign V, D and J gene segments. For a sequence to be retained, at least a six-nucleotide match to both a V gene segment and a J gene segment was required. Rearrangements were classified as productive when the CDR3 lacked stop codons and remained in frame with V and J, and all other rearrangements were classified as non-productive. CDR3 was defined according to IMGT convention as the region running from the second conserved V-encoded cysteine to the conserved J-encoded phenylalanine. Sequences without an unambiguous match to a single V gene segment were excluded from the earlier analysis of about 640 of the donors. An earlier analysis of under 750 of the donors called V segments functional above 56.7% productive rearrangements and segregating when the between-donor standard deviation exceeded 5%. To diagnose cytomegalovirus status from the catalog of TCR beta chain sequences, a statistical classification framework was built. In a later analysis, TCR nucleotide sequences were compared against IMGT/GENE-DB human TR gene sequences so that V and J genes could be assigned. The TCRdist pipeline was used in a later analysis to assign CDR3 sequences and most-parsimonious VDJ recombination scenarios. In a later analysis, each TCR beta chain was defined by its CDR3 amino acid sequence together with its V-gene family, and reads lacking a unique V-gene family were excluded. As a way to deal with suspected cross-contamination and a sequencing artifact, a later analysis dropped 450 to 700 nucleotide sequences that were highly shared and had low generation probability. A later analysis calculated a clonal expansion index for each public chain from normalized within-repertoire ranks of inferred template counts. In a later analysis, generation probabilities were computed using a VDJ recombination model fitted to out-of-frame rearrangements, and the results were checked against IGoR. In a later analysis, hypergeometric tests were used to score TCR-TCR, TCR-HLA and TCR-CMV co-occurrence, with a repertoire-size bias correction applied to TCR pairs. A later analysis estimated false discovery rates by permuting HLA or CMV assignments 20 times. In a later analysis, co-occurring TCRs were grouped using DBSCAN, with TCRdist sequence similarity added in when clustering inside HLA-allele-positive subsets. For co-occurrence clustering, repertoires with fewer than 30,000 or more than 120,000 public chains were excluded, along with a handful of repertoires with anomalous nucleotide sharing. The clones in this table, taken by TCRdb from immuneACCESS, are in-frame only. Not every clone is retained; where verified, under half of the shortfall comes from an unresolved V gene, and the cause of the rest is unknown. The DNA was the basis for D and trimming; V, J and clone size are from that table. The sample profile shows under 250,000 clones; over 60% of them were found once. The ten largest clones represent 1.5% to 2% of the sample.

At the junction V is shortened by 3 bases and J by 5 bases; bases outside the gene matches: 5. Reading the germline V gene gives CDR1 SGHRS and CDR2 YFSETQ. There are 15 amino acids in the CDR3, from cysteine to phenylalanine inclusive. The CDR3 DNA has 45 bases and is translated from base 1. Findings and caveats that apply to the study as a whole: Specific HLA alleles were associated with roughly 17,000 TCR beta sequences at a false discovery rate of 0.05 in a later analysis. According to the authors, the approach could potentially be generalized to other disease states and immunological phenotypes. Assigning TCR associations to individual alleles was difficult when HLA alleles, especially DR and DQ, strongly co-occurred. An earlier analysis of some 560 of the donors showed that most TCR beta V segments appeared in productive rearrangements either about 87% or about 30% of the time, which broadly matched IMGT annotations. In this cohort, only TCR beta chains were sequenced, and detectable features were limited by the absence of alpha or paired-chain data. Because counts were too low, seventeen rarely observed V segments, including chromosome 9 orphons, were left out of the earlier analysis of 500 to 650 of the donors. In a later analysis, the rate of TCR association differed among HLA loci, with DRB1 alleles having the most associated TCRs and HLA-C alleles having the fewest. A further reported finding was that TCR beta sequences accurately predicted the HLA-A and HLA-B alleles for most subjects in the first cohort. Correlated functional status among segregating V segments might be attributable to linkage disequilibrium, but an unknown experimental factor could not be ruled out. According to a later genetic analysis, donors in an Asian-associated ancestry cluster had fewer N-insertions in productive TCRs than the approximately 700-donor mean. According to a later analysis, parvovirus B19, influenza, CMV and Epstein-Barr virus appeared linked to several top co-occurrence clusters. According to a later analysis, most CMV-associated TCR beta chains appeared to be HLA-restricted, and the HLA associations seemed to be driven largely by CMV exposure. V-gene and J-gene trimming of TCR beta chains was associated with a missense DCLRE1C variant in a later genetic analysis, and the association was replicated in an independent cohort. Immune exposure information for the cohort was limited to CMV serostatus. A total of fewer than 200 TCR beta chains were listed by the study as associated with cytomegalovirus. HLA typing was unavailable for some donors at each locus, so association tests used only the typed subset. The sequencing pipeline was judged likely to have produced a cluster of highly shared sequence variants as a technical artifact. While some public TCRs were present in many individuals, most TCR sequences turned up only very rarely across donors. Some IMGT-functional V segments, including TRBV6-2 and TRBV6-3, could not be told apart with the 87-base-pair reads, so those segments were excluded. In vitro tests confirmed that a few of the cytomegalovirus-associated TCR beta chains recognize cytomegalovirus antigens. Roughly uniform sequencing depth across donors was assumed in presence/absence analyses, although this assumption may not hold. The classifier was reported to diagnose cytomegalovirus status with high specificity and sensitivity in both the original and validation cohorts. A later analysis found that HLA-associated TCR beta chains were more clonally expanded and had lower generation probabilities than equally common non-associated chains.

The cohort was made up of 500 to 800 healthy bone marrow donors. At the time of sampling, every cohort member was nominally healthy, though immune exposures that went unrecorded were likely present. The donor tested CMV seronegative, placing the donor among the approximately 400 seronegative members of the cohort. Each donor provided a peripheral blood sample, and peripheral blood mononuclear cells were used for TCR beta sequencing. Genomic DNA extraction from the blood cell samples was performed with the Qiagen DNeasy Blood Extraction Kit. Comments on this clone: The antigen it binds to is not known. Base qualities are missing; no much larger clone stands one base away.

This sequence was found in a male donor in good health and CMV-seronegative. The chain is assembled from TRBV5-1 and TRBJ1-4; the central 9 bases match TRBD1. The sample taken for sequencing was PBMCs. Here the CDR3 is given as CASSSTGGENEKLFF. The nucleotide sequence is given as TGCGCCAGCAGCTCCACAGGGGGCGAAAATGAAAAACTGTTTTTT.